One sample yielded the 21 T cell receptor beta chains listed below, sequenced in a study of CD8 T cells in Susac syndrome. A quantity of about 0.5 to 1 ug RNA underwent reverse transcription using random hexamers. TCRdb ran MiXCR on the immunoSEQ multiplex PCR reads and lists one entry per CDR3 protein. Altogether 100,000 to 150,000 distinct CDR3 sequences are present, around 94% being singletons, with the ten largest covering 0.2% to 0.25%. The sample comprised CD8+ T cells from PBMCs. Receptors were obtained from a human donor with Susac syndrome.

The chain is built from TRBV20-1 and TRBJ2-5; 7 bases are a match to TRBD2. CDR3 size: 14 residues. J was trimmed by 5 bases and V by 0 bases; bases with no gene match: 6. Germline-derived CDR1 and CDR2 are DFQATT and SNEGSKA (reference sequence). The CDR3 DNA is TGCAGTGCTAGAGATGTGAGGGAGGGGGAGACCCAGTACTTC. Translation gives CSARDVREGETQYF.

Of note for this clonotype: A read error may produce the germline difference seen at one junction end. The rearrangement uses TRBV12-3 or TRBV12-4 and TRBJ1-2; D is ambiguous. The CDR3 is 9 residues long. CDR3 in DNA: TGTGCCAGCGGGGTTCTACGGAGCTTC. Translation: CASGVLRSF.

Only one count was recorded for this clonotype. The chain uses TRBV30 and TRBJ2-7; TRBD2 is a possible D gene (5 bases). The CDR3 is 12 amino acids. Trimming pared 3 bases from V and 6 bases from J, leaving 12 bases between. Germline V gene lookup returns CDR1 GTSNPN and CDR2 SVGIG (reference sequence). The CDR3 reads CAWRRGTGEQYF. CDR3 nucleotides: TGTGCCTGGAGACGGGGAACGGGCGAGCAGTACTTC.

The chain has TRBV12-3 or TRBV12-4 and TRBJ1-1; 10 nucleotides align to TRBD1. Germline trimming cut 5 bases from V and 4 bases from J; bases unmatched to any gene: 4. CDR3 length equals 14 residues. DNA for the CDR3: TGTGCCAGCAGTGACAGGGGGCCCGGCACTGAAGCTTTCTTT. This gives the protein CASSDRGPGTEAFF.

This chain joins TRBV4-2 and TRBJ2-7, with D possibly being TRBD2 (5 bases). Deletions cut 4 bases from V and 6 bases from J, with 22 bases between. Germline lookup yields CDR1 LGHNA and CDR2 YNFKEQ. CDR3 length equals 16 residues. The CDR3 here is CASSPDPAVAPSEQYF. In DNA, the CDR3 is TGTGCCAGCAGCCCCGATCCTGCGGTAGCGCCTTCCGAGCAGTACTTC.

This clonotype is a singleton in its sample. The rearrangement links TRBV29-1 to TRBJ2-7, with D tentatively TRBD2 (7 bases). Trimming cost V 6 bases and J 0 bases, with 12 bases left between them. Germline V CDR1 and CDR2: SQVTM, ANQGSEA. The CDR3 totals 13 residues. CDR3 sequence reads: CSVGGGYSYEQYF. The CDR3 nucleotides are TGCAGCGTGGGAGGGGGGTACTCCTACGAGCAGTACTTC.

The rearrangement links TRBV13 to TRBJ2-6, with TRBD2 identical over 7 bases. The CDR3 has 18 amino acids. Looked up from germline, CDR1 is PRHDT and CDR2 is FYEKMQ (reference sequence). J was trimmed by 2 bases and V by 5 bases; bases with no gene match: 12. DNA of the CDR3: TGTGCCAGCAGCCCCGGCCGAGGGGAGGGACCTGGGGCCAACGTCCTGACTTTC. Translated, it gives CASSPGRGEGPGANVLTF.

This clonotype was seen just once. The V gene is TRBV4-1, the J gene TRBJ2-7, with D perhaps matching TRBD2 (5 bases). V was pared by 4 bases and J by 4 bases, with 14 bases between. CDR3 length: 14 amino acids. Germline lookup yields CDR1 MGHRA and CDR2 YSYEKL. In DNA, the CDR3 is TGCGCCAGCAGCCCGCCCAGCGGAATTTACGAGCAGTACTTC. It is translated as CASSPPSGIYEQYF.

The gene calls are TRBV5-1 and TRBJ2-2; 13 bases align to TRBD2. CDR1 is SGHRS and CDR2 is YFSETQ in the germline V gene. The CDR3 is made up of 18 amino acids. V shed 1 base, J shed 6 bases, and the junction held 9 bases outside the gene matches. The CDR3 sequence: CASSLTLRTSGSAGELFF. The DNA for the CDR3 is TGCGCCAGCAGCTTGACCCTCCGGACTAGCGGGAGTGCCGGGGAGCTGTTTTTT.

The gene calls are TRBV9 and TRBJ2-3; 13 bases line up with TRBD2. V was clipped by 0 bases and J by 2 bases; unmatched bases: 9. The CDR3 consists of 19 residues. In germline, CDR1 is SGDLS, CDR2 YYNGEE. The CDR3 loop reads CASSVVVEGTSGATDTQYF. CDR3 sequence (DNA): TGTGCCAGCAGCGTAGTAGTAGAGGGGACTAGCGGGGCCACAGATACGCAGTATTTT.

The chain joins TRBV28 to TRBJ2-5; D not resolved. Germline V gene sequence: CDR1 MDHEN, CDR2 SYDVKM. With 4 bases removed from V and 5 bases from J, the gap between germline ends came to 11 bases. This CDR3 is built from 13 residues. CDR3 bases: TGTGCCAGCAGTTCAGGTGTTGAGGAGACCCAGTACTTC. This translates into CASSSGVEETQYF.

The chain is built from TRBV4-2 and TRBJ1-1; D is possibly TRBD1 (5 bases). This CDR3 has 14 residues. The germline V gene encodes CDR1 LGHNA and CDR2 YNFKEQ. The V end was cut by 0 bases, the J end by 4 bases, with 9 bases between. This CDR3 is CASSQDSGGTEAFF. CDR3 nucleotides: TGTGCCAGCAGCCAAGATTCGGGGGGCACTGAAGCTTTCTTT.

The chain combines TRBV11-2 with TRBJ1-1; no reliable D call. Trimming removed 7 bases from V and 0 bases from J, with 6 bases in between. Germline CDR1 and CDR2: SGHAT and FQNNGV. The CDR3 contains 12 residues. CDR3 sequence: CASNPMNTEAFF. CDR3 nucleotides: TGTGCCAGCAACCCCATGAACACTGAAGCTTTCTTT.

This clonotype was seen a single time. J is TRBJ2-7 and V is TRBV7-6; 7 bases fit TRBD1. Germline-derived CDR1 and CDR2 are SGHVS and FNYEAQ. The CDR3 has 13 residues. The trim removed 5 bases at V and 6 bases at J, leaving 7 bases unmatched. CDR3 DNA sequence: TGTGCCAGCAGCACGAGACAGGGCGGCGAGCAGTACTTC. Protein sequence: CASSTRQGGEQYF. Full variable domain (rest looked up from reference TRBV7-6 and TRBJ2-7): GAGVSQSPRYKVTKRGQDVALRCDPISGHVSLYWYRQALGQGPEFLTYFNYEAQQDKSGLPNDRFSAERPEGSISTLTIQRTEQRDSAMYRCASSTRQGGEQYFGPGTRLTVT.

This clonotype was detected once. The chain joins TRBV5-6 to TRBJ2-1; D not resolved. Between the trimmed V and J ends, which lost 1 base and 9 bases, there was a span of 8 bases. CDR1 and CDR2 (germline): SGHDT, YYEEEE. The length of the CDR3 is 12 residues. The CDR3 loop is CASSLSRSEQFF. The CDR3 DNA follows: TGTGCCAGCAGCTTGTCTAGGTCTGAGCAGTTCTTC. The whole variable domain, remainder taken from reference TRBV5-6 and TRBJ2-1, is DAGVTQSPTHLIKTRGQQVTLRCSPKSGHDTVSWYQQALGQGPQFIFQYYEEEERQRGNFPDRFSGHQFPNYSSELNVNALLLGDSALYLCASSLSRSEQFFGPGTRLTVL.

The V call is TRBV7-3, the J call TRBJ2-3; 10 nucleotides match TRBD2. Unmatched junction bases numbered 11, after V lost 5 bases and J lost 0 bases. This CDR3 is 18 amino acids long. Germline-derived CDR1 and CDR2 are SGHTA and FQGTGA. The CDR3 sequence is CASSIRNQLAGSTDTQYF. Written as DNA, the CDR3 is TGTGCCAGCAGCATCCGGAACCAACTAGCGGGGAGCACAGATACGCAGTATTTT. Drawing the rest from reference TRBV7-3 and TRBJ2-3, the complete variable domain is GAGVSQTPSNKVTEKGKYVELRCDPISGHTALYWYRQSLGQGPEFLIYFQGTGAADDSGLPNDRFFAVRPEGSVSTLKIQRTERGDSAVYLCASSIRNQLAGSTDTQYFGPGTRLTVL.

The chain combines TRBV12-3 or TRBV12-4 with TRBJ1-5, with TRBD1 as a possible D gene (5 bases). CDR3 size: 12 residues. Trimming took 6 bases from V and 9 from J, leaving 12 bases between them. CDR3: CASRGIQGPQHF. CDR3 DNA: TGTGCCAGCAGAGGGATTCAGGGGCCCCAGCATTTT.

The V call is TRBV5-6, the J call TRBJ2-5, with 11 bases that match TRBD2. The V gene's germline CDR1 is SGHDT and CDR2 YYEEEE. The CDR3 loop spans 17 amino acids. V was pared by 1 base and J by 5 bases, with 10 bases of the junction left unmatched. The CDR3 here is CASSLSPSGRSRETQYF. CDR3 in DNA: TGTGCCAGCAGCTTGTCCCCTAGCGGGAGGAGTAGGGAGACCCAGTACTTC.

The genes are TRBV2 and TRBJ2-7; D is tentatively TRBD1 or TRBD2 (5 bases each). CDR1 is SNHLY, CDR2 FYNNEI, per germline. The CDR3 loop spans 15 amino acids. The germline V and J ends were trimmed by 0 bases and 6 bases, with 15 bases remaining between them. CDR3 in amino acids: CASSEAAGARGEQYF. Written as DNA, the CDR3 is TGTGCCAGCAGTGAAGCGGCCGGGGCAAGGGGCGAGCAGTACTTC.

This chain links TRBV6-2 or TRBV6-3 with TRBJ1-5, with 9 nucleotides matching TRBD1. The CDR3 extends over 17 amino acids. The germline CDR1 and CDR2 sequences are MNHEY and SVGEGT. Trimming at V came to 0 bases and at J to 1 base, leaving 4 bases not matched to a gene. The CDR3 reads CASSYSAGTGSNQPQHF. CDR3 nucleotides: TGTGCCAGCAGTTACTCAGCCGGGACAGGGAGCAATCAGCCCCAGCATTTT.

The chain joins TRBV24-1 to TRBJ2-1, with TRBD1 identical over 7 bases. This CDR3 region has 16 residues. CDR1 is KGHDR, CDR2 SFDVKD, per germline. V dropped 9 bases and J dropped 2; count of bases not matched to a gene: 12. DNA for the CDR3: TGTGCCACCGGGAAACCAGGGGGTGGCCCCTACAATGAGCAGTTCTTC. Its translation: CATGKPGGGPYNEQFF.